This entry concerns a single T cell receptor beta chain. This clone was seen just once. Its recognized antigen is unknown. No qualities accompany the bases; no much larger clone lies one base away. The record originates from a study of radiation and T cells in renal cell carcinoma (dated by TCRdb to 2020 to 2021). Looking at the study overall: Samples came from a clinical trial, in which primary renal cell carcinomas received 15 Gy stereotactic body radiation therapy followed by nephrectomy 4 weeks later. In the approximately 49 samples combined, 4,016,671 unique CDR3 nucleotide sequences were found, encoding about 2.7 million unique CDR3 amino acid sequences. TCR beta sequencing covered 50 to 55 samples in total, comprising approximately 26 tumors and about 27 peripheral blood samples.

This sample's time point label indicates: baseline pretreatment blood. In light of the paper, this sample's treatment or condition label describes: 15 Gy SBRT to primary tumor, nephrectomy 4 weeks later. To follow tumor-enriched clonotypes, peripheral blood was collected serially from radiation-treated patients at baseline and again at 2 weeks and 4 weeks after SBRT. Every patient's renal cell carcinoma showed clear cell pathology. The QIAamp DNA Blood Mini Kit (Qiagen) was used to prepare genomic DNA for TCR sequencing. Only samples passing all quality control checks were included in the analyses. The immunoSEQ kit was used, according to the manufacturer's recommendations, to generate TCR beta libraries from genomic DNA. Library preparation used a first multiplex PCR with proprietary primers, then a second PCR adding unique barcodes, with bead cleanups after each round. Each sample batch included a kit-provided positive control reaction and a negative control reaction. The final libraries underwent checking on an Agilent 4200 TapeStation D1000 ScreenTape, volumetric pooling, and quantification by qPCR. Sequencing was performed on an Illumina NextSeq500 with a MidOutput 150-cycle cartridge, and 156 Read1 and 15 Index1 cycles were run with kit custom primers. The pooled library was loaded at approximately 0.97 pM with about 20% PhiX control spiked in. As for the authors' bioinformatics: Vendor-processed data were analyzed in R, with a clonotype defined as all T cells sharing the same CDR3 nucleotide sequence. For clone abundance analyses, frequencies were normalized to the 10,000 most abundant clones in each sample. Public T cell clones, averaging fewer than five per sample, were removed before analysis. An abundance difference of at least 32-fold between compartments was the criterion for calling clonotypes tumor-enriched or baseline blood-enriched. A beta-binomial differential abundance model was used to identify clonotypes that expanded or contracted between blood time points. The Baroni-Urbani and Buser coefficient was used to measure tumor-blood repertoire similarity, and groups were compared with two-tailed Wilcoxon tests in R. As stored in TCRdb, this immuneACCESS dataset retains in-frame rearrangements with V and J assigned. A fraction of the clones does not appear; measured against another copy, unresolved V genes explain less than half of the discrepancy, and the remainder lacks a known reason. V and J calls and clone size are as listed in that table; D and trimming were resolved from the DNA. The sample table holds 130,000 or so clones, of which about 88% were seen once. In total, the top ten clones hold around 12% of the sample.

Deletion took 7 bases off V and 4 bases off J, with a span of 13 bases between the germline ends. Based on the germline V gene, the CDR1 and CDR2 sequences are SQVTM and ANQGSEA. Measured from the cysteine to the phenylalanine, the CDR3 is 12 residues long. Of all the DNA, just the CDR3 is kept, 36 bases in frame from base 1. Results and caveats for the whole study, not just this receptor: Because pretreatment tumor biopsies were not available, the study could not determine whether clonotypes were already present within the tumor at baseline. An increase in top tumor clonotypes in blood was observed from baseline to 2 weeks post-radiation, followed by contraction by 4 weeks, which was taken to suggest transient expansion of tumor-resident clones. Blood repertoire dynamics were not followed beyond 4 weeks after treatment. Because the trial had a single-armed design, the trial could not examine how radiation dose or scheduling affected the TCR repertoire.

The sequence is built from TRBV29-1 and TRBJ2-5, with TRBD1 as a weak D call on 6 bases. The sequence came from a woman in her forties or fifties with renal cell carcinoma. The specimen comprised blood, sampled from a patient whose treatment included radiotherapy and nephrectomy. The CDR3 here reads CSATGLGETQYF. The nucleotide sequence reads TGCAGCGCCACAGGGTTAGGAGAGACCCAGTACTTC.